A single sample is the source of the 21 T cell receptor beta chains below, sequenced in a study of blood T cell repertoires in COVID-19. The assay was immunoSEQ multiplex PCR, and TCRdb's table has in-frame clones only and misses some. Among 210,000 or so clones listed, 70% to 90% were seen once. The sequenced material came from peripheral blood. Receptors were obtained from a man between 45 and 60 years old with acute or convalescent COVID-19.

This chain uses TRBV6-5 with TRBJ2-5; tentative D call: TRBD2 (6 bases). V was cut by 8 bases and J by 0 bases, with 13 bases left in between. CDR1 MNHEY and CDR2 SVGAGI come from the germline V gene. The CDR3 has 14 amino acids. The CDR3 DNA sequence: TGTGCCAGCCCCCCCGGGACTCACCAAGAGACCCAGTACTTC. Translating gives CASPPGTHQETQYF.

The V gene is TRBV5-1, the J gene TRBJ1-4; TRBD1 aligns across 9 bases. The CDR3 extends over 16 amino acids. Germline CDR1 SGHRS, CDR2 YFSETQ. Losses at the gene ends were 1 base for V and 3 bases for J; bases not matched to a gene: 4. CDR3 in amino acids: CASSLLGQGSNEKLFF. The CDR3 coding sequence is TGCGCCAGCAGCTTGTTGGGACAGGGCTCTAATGAAAAACTGTTTTTT.

The V call is TRBV7-9, the J call TRBJ1-1; 9 bases agree with TRBD1. This CDR3 has 15 residues. V gave up 4 bases and J gave up 4 bases; unmatched junction bases: 7. Germline assignment: CDR1 SEHNR and CDR2 FQNEAQ (reference sequence). The CDR3, as DNA: TGTGCCAGCAGCTCGGGGACAGGGACGGTCACTGAAGCTTTCTTT. Translation gives CASSSGTGTVTEAFF.

This chain links TRBV7-2 with TRBJ2-3; D is unresolved. This CDR3 spans 14 amino acids. CDR1 SGHTA and CDR2 FQGNSA come from the germline V gene. V was shortened by 1 base and J by 0 bases, with 5 bases between the two germline ends. CDR3 DNA: TGTGCCAGCAGCTTAGAACAGAGCACAGATACGCAGTATTTT. Translated: CASSLEQSTDTQYF.

The chain carries TRBV7-9 and TRBJ1-1; D unresolved. With 10 bases removed from V and 1 base from J, the gap between germline ends came to 10 bases. The germline CDR1 and CDR2 sequences are SEHNR and FQNEAQ (reference sequence). The CDR3 has 12 amino acids. CDR3 in amino acids: CATSGPNTEAFF. In DNA form, the CDR3 reads TGTGCCACCAGTGGGCCGAACACTGAAGCTTTCTTT.

CDR3 coding DNA: TGTGCCAGCAGTTGGTTGGACAGGGGCACCGGGGAGCTGTTTTTT. Translation: CASSWLDRGTGELFF. The chain couples TRBV11-2 to TRBJ2-2; 9 bases are a match to TRBD1. CDR3 length: 15 residues. With 6 bases clipped from V and 4 bases from J, the junction kept 6 bases outside the gene matches. Germline assignment: CDR1 SGHAT and CDR2 FQNNGV.

The CDR3 protein is CASSFDRGWEKLFF. In DNA form, the CDR3 reads TGTGCCAGCAGTTTCGACAGGGGTTGGGAAAAACTGTTTTTT. The J gene is TRBJ1-4, the V gene TRBV2; TRBD1 matches 8 bases. V gave up 5 bases and J gave up 8 bases; unmatched junction bases: 7. The CDR3 is made up of 14 amino acids. Per germline, CDR1 SNHLY and CDR2 FYNNEI.

The chain has TRBV6-5 and TRBJ1-2, with TRBD1 matching over 7 bases. CDR1 and CDR2 from the germline V gene are MNHEY and SVGAGI. V was clipped by 0 bases and J by 2 bases; unmatched bases: 6. The CDR3 extends over 16 amino acids. CDR3 nucleotides: TGTGCCAGCAGTTACTCATTCGGGACAGCGAACTATGGCTACACCTTC. It translates to CASSYSFGTANYGYTF.

The chain carries TRBV7-3 and TRBJ2-1; D ambiguous. CDR3 length: 13 residues. V was clipped by 2 bases and J by 10 bases, with 12 bases between them. The germline V gene encodes CDR1 SGHTA and CDR2 FQGTGA. The CDR3 protein is CASSLFSPQEQFF. The DNA of the CDR3 is TGTGCCAGCAGCTTATTCAGTCCTCAGGAGCAGTTCTTC.

The chain has TRBV5-1 and TRBJ1-1; TRBD1 aligns across 12 bases. The length of the CDR3 is 15 residues. V shed 4 bases, J shed 9 bases, and the junction held 10 bases outside the gene matches. From germline, CDR1 is SGHRS and CDR2 YFSETQ. As DNA, the CDR3 is TGCGCCAGCAGCCTAGACGGGACAGGGGGCCTGAAAGCTTTCTTT. Its protein is CASSLDGTGGLKAFF.

This chain joins TRBV20-1 and TRBJ1-4; 7 bases agree with TRBD1. V dropped 6 bases and J dropped 8; count of bases not matched to a gene: 9. This CDR3 is built from 13 residues. The germline V gene has CDR1 DFQATT and CDR2 SNEGSKA (reference sequence). In nucleotides, the CDR3 is TGCAGTGCCAGTCAGGGGGGTAAAGAAAAACTGTTTTTT. Translating gives CSASQGGKEKLFF.

The chain links TRBV6-5 to TRBJ2-3; TRBD2 matches at 12 bases. This CDR3 has 14 amino acids. V gave up 10 bases and J gave up 2 bases; unmatched junction bases: 4. Germline V gene sequence: CDR1 MNHEY, CDR2 SVGAGI. The CDR3 DNA is TGTGCCACCAGGACTAGCGGGGTCACAGATACGCAGTATTTT. Its translation is CATRTSGVTDTQYF.

V gene TRBV6-6 combines with J gene TRBJ1-4; a possible D gene is TRBD1 (5 bases). V shed 2 bases and J shed 8 bases, with 12 bases lying between them. The germline gives CDR1 MNHNY, CDR2 SVGAGI (reference sequence). The CDR3 is made up of 14 amino acids. The CDR3 is CASSYDRSSEKLFF. The CDR3 region has the DNA TGTGCCAGCAGTTACGACAGAAGTAGCGAAAAACTGTTTTTT.

V usage is TRBV6-5 and J usage is TRBJ2-7, with TRBD1 identical over 7 bases. J gave up 6 bases and V 6 bases, and 8 bases lay outside the gene matches. Per germline, CDR1 MNHEY and CDR2 SVGAGI. The CDR3 runs 13 residues. CDR3 nucleotides: TGTGCCAGCAGAGATTCTTCAGGGGGCGAGCAGTACTTC. Amino acids: CASRDSSGGEQYF.

The chain has TRBV28 and TRBJ1-2; D not certain. Germline CDR1 and CDR2: MDHEN and SYDVKM. The CDR3 runs to 14 residues. V gave up 3 bases and J gave up 4 bases, with 12 bases separating them. The CDR3 DNA reads TGTGCCAGCAGTTTGAGGGCGCAACTCTATGGCTACACCTTC. Its translation is CASSLRAQLYGYTF.

J is TRBJ1-5 and V is TRBV19; 9 bases map to TRBD1. The ends lost 8 bases at V and 0 bases at J; junction bases unmatched: 14. This CDR3 region has 18 residues. Per germline, CDR1 LNHDA and CDR2 SQIVND (reference sequence). In DNA, the CDR3 is TGTGCCAGTTCCCTACAGGGGGCCAGCCTCCGTAGCAATCAGCCCCAGCATTTT. It translates to CASSLQGASLRSNQPQHF.

As to this clone: One end of the junction varies from germline; a read error may be responsible. The chain links TRBV7-9 to TRBJ1-1, with D hard to call. In germline, CDR1 is SEHNR, CDR2 FQNEAQ (reference sequence). The CDR3 length is 12 residues. CDR3 DNA sequence: TGTGCCAGCAGCTTAGTATCTGGCAAGCCGGGCTTT. Translating it yields CASSLVSGKPGF. Full variable domain (remainder filled in from reference TRBV7-9 and TRBJ1-1): DTGVSQNPRHKITKRGQNVTFRCDPISEHNRLYWYRQTLGQGPEFLTYFQNEAQLEKSRLLSDRFSAERPKGSFSTLEIQRTEQGDSAMYLCASSLVSGKPGFGQGTRLTVV.

This clone was seen a handful of times. The V gene is TRBV27, the J gene TRBJ1-5; D ambiguous. In germline, CDR1 is MNHEY, CDR2 SMNVEV (reference sequence). V was shortened by 0 bases and J by 6 bases, with 9 bases between the two germline ends. The CDR3 extends over 14 amino acids. CDR3 protein: CASSLSKAGQPQHF. For the CDR3, the DNA is TGTGCCAGCAGTTTATCGAAGGCAGGTCAGCCCCAGCATTTT.

The rearrangement links TRBV6-1 to TRBJ1-6; no firm D call. Trimming removed 5 bases at V and 5 bases at J, with 13 bases between. This CDR3 is built from 15 residues. Germline values: CDR1 MNHNS, CDR2 SASEGT. CDR3 sequence reads: CASSTVHTNNSPLHF. CDR3 in DNA: TGTGCCAGCAGTACCGTACATACGAATAATTCACCCCTCCACTTT.

This clone has only a few counts. This chain uses TRBV5-1 with TRBJ1-1, with a possible D match to TRBD1 (6 bases). Trimming removed 2 bases at V and 1 base at J, with 12 bases between. This CDR3 has 15 residues. Germline-derived CDR1 and CDR2 are SGHRS and YFSETQ. This CDR3 reads CASSFKQGPNTEAFF. The CDR3 DNA is TGCGCCAGCAGCTTTAAGCAGGGGCCGAACACTGAAGCTTTCTTT.

V usage is TRBV6-5 and J usage is TRBJ2-5; 8 nucleotides match TRBD1. The CDR3 is 15 amino acids. The J segment lost 5 bases and the V segment lost 5 bases, leaving 10 bases of the junction unmatched. Germline V gene lookup returns CDR1 MNHEY and CDR2 SVGAGI. The CDR3 sequence is CASSTGQGARETQYF. For the CDR3, the DNA is TGTGCCAGCAGTACTGGGCAGGGGGCGCGGGAGACCCAGTACTTC.